The 9 T cell receptor beta chains reported below all come from one sample, sequenced in a study of T cells in Graves' hyperthyroidism and ophthalmopathy. The investigators amplified TCR beta CDR3 regions from RNA transcripts. Using the HTBI primer set, a first-round RT-PCR was run on the TCR CDR3. MiXCR, applied by TCRdb to the multiplex PCR reads, yields one record per CDR3 protein. The sample consists of 700,000 to 950,000 distinct CDR3 sequences, 30% to 40% of them appearing once. Sample: blood. Source of these receptors: a woman aged 40 to 50 with Graves' hyperthyroidism.

The V call is TRBV2, the J call TRBJ2-1; no firm D call. There are 14 residues in the CDR3. Per the germline V gene, CDR1 is SNHLY and CDR2 is FYNNEI. Trimming cost V 3 bases and J 10 bases, with 16 bases left between them. The CDR3 bases are TGTGCCAGCAGTGAGAGAGGTGGGGTCGGGGAGCAGTTCTTC. It translates to CASSERGGVGEQFF.

Of note for this clonotype: At one of its ends the junction is not consistent with the germline gene, which may arise from a read error. This chain uses TRBV5-1 with TRBJ1-1; D is unresolved. CDR1 and CDR2 from the germline V gene are SGHRS and YFSETQ. This CDR3 contains 11 residues. In DNA form, the CDR3 reads TGCGCCAGCAGCTTGGAAACTGAATCTTTCTTT. This gives the protein CASSLETESFF.

As concerns this clonotype: This may come from a read error, since a much larger clone is one base off. V is TRBV7-9 and J is TRBJ2-5; 9 bases match TRBD2. V lost 4 bases to trimming and J lost 5 bases; unmatched junction nucleotides: 8. CDR3 length: 15 amino acids. The V gene's germline CDR1 is SEHNR and CDR2 FQNEAQ (reference sequence). This CDR3 reads CASSSWTSDSETQYF. CDR3 nucleotide sequence: TGTGCCAGCAGCTCTTGGACTAGCGATTCCGAGACCCAGTACTTC.

CDR3 region: CASSWGRTGNQYEQYF. The CDR3 region has the DNA TGCGCCAGCAGCTGGGGCCGGACAGGGAATCAGTACGAGCAGTACTTC. This sequence joins TRBV5-1 and TRBJ2-7; 8 positions match TRBD1. In germline, CDR1 is SGHRS, CDR2 YFSETQ. The V gene end was trimmed by 3 bases and the J gene end by 4 bases; junction bases not matched to a gene: 12. CDR3 length equals 16 residues.

The chain has TRBV14 and TRBJ2-5, with D perhaps TRBD1 or TRBD2 (5 bases each). The CDR3 has 13 residues. Trimming removed 3 bases from V and 5 bases from J, with 10 bases in between. Germline V gives CDR1 SGHDN, CDR2 FVKESK. This CDR3 reads CASSHGGSETQYF. In DNA, the CDR3 is TGTGCCAGCAGCCATGGGGGTAGTGAGACCCAGTACTTC.

This clonotype was counted only a few times. The chain links TRBV4-3 to TRBJ1-5; D is undetermined. V gave up 0 bases and J gave up 0 bases, with 9 bases separating them. The CDR3 consists of 16 residues. Germline V gene sequence: CDR1 LGHNA, CDR2 YSLEER. CDR3 nucleotide sequence: TGCGCCAGCAGCCAAGACACCCAGTATAGCAATCAGCCCCAGCATTTT. Amino acid sequence: CASSQDTQYSNQPQHF.

This clonotype was observed at least ten times. The chain uses TRBV19 and TRBJ1-1; 9 nucleotides agree with TRBD1. J lost 5 bases, V lost 6 bases, and 7 bases had no gene match. CDR3 size: 14 residues. Germline V lookup: CDR1 LNHDA, CDR2 SQIVND (reference sequence). In DNA, the CDR3 is TGTGCCAGTAGAGGAGACAGGGGGTGGACTGAAGCTTTCTTT. Translation gives CASRGDRGWTEAFF.

This rearrangement joins TRBV2 to TRBJ2-2; possible D gene TRBD1, 5 bases. The CDR3 is made up of 14 amino acids. V shed 9 bases and J shed 0 bases, with 11 bases lying between them. The germline CDR1 and CDR2 sequences are SNHLY and FYNNEI. This CDR3 is CARQTDANTGELFF. The CDR3 DNA reads as TGTGCCAGACAGACAGACGCGAACACCGGGGAGCTGTTTTTT.

This clonotype was observed many times. The rearrangement joins TRBV20-1 to TRBJ1-5; D is uncertain. The germline gives CDR1 DFQATT, CDR2 SNEGSKA (reference sequence). This CDR3 is built from 15 residues. Trimming stripped 4 bases from V and 0 bases from J, with 13 bases between. DNA for the CDR3: TGCAGTGCTATCAGCCCGCAGGTTAGCAATCAGCCCCAGCATTTT. Translation: CSAISPQVSNQPQHF.